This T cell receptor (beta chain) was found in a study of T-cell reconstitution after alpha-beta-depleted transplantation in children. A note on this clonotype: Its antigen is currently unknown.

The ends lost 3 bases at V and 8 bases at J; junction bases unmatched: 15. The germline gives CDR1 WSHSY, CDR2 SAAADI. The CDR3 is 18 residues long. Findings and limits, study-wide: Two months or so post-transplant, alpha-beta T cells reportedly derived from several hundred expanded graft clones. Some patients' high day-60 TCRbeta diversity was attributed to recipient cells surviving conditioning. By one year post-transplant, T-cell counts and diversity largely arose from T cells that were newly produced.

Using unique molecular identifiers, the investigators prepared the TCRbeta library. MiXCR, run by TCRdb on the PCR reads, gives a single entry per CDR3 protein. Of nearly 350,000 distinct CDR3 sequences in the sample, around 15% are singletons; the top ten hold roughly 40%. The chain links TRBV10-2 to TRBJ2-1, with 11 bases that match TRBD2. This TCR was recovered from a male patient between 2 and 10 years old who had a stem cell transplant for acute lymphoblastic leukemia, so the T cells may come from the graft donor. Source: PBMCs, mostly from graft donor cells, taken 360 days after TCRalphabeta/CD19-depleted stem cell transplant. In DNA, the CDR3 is TGCGCCAGCAGTGACTTACTTTTACTAGCGGGAGAATCCTATGAGCAGTTCTTC. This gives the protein CASSDLLLLAGESYEQFF.